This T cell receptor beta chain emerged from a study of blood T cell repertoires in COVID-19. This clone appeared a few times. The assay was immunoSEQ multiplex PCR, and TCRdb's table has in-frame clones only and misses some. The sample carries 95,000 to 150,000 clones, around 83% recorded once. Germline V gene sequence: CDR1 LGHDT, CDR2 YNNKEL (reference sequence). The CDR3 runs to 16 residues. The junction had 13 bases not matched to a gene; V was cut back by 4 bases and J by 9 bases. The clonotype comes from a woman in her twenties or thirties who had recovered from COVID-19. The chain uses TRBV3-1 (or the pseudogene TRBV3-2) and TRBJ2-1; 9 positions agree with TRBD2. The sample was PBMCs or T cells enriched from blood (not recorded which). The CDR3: CASSPSGGGRAPEQFF. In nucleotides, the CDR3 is TGTGCCAGCAGCCCCTCAGGTGGCGGGAGGGCCCCTGAGCAGTTCTTC.